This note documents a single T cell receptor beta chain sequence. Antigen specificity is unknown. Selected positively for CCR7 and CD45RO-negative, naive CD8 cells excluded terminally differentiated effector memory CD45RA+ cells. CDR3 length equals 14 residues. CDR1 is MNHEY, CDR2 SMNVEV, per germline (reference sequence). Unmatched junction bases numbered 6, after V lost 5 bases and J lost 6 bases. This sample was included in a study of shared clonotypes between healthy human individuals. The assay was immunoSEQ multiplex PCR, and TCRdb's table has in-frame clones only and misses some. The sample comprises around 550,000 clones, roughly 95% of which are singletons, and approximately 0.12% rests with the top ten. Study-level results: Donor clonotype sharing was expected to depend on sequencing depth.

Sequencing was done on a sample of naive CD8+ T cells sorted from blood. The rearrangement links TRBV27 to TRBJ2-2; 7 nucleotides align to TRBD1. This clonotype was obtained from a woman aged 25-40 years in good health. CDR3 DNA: TGTGCCAGCAGTCAAAGACAGGGCCCCGGGGAGCTGTTTTTT. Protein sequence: CASSQRQGPGELFF.